Listed here are 21 T cell receptor beta chains from one sample, sequenced in a study of blood T cell repertoires in COVID-19. Only in-frame clones appear in the TCRdb table, and some are missing; sequencing was by immunoSEQ multiplex PCR. The data show 350,000 to 550,000 clones, roughly nine tenths seen once. The sequencing sample was made of PBMCs or T cells enriched from blood (not recorded which). These receptors came from a woman aged 18 to 35 with acute COVID-19.

The chain employs TRBV3-1 (or the pseudogene TRBV3-2) and TRBJ2-7; 9 nucleotides match TRBD1. Germline values: CDR1 LGHDT, CDR2 YNNKEL (reference sequence). J was trimmed by 5 bases and V by 6 bases; bases with no gene match: 8. CDR3 length equals 14 residues. The CDR3 sequence: CASRLRQGGNEQYF. CDR3 bases: TGTGCCAGCAGACTTAGACAGGGGGGAAACGAGCAGTACTTC.

The gene calls are TRBV9 and TRBJ2-1; a weak D match, TRBD1 (5 bases). The CDR3 is 13 amino acids. CDR1 is SGDLS, CDR2 YYNGEE, per germline. Deletions cut 0 bases from V and 4 bases from J, with 5 bases between. The CDR3 loop is CASSVAGYNEQFF. The DNA for the CDR3 is TGTGCCAGCAGCGTAGCAGGGTACAATGAGCAGTTCTTC.

CDR3 nucleotides: TGTGCCAGCAGTTTATGGGGCAGGGGCAATCAGCCCCAGCATTTT. Amino acid sequence: CASSLWGRGNQPQHF. The chain has TRBV28 and TRBJ1-5; weak D call: TRBD1 (5 bases). Germline CDR1 MDHEN, CDR2 SYDVKM. V lost 0 bases to trimming and J lost 2 bases, with 8 bases between them. This CDR3 spans 15 amino acids.

The genes are TRBV11-2 and TRBJ2-5; D uncertain. Germline V gives CDR1 SGHAT, CDR2 FQNNGV. The CDR3 contains 12 residues. V dropped 0 bases and J dropped 5 bases, with 4 bases sitting between them. The DNA for the CDR3 is TGTGCCAGCAGCTTAGAGGAGGAGACCCAGTACTTC. Protein sequence: CASSLEEETQYF.

This sequence joins TRBV5-5 and TRBJ2-1, with 9 bases matching TRBD2. The CDR3 totals 15 residues. The germline V gene encodes CDR1 SGHKS and CDR2 YYEKEE (reference sequence). Losses at the gene ends were 2 bases for V and 2 bases for J; bases not matched to a gene: 2. The CDR3 protein is CASSFGGRAYNEQFF. In DNA form, the CDR3 reads TGTGCCAGCAGCTTCGGCGGGAGGGCCTACAATGAGCAGTTCTTC.

The rearrangement joins TRBV24-1 to TRBJ2-1; 8 bases line up with TRBD2. V lost 8 bases, J lost 10 bases, and 9 bases stayed unmatched. Germline lookup yields CDR1 KGHDR and CDR2 SFDVKD. The CDR3 contains 13 residues. In DNA, the CDR3 is TGTGCCACCACGTCACGGGGGGGAGGAGAGCAGTTCTTC. Protein sequence: CATTSRGGGEQFF.

The chain employs TRBV7-2 and TRBJ2-7, with D possibly matching TRBD1 (5 bases). CDR3 length: 15 amino acids. V lost 2 bases and J lost 4, with 15 bases in between. CDR1 is SGHTA, CDR2 FQGNSA, per germline. The CDR3, as DNA: TGTGCCAGCAGCTTAAGTGGGGCCCGGCGTTACGAGCAGTACTTC. Translation gives CASSLSGARRYEQYF.

This chain links TRBV5-5 with TRBJ1-2, with D possibly being TRBD1 (6 bases). Germline V gene data show CDR1 as SGHKS and CDR2 as YYEKEE (reference sequence). Trimming shortened V by 5 bases and J by 2 bases, and 16 bases separated the two germline ends. CDR3 length equals 15 residues. In nucleotides, the CDR3 is TGTGCCAGCAGTCCACCGACAGGACCAAACTATGGCTACACCTTC. This sequence encodes CASSPPTGPNYGYTF. The full variable domain, with the rest looked up from reference TRBV5-5 and TRBJ1-2, is DAGVTQSPTHLIKTRGQQVTLRCSPISGHKSVSWYQQVLGQGPQFIFQYYEKEERGRGNFPDRFSARQFPNYSSELNVNALLLGDSALYLCASSPPTGPNYGYTFGSGTRLTVV.

The chain is built from TRBV6-2 or TRBV6-3 and TRBJ1-5, with 7 bases fitting TRBD1. The J segment lost 9 bases and the V segment lost 6 bases, leaving 14 bases of the junction unmatched. The CDR3 runs 15 residues. Germline CDR1 is MNHEY and CDR2 is SVGEGT. Written as DNA, the CDR3 is TGTGCCAGCAGCCGACAGGGAGCAGGTTCTCCGCCCCAGCATTTT. It yields the protein CASSRQGAGSPPQHF.

This clone was seen only once. The chain recombines TRBV2 with TRBJ2-2; D perhaps matches TRBD1 (6 bases). The germline CDR1 and CDR2 sequences are SNHLY and FYNNEI. V lost 9 bases to trimming and J lost 5 bases, with 22 bases between them. The CDR3 consists of 16 residues. CDR3 amino acids: CASYKDRRQETGELFF. The CDR3 DNA reads as TGTGCCAGTTATAAAGACAGGCGGCAAGAGACCGGGGAGCTGTTTTTT.

V is TRBV4-1 and J is TRBJ2-7; D is possibly TRBD1 (6 bases). The V end was cut by 4 bases, the J end by 0 bases, with 16 bases between. Germline lookup yields CDR1 MGHRA and CDR2 YSYEKL. CDR3 length: 16 amino acids. This CDR3 is CASSLYGQGSSYEQYF. CDR3 DNA sequence: TGCGCCAGCAGCCTATATGGGCAGGGGAGCTCCTACGAGCAGTACTTC.

J is TRBJ1-6 and V is TRBV9; 8 bases line up with TRBD1. CDR1 is SGDLS, CDR2 YYNGEE, per germline. V gave up 0 bases and J gave up 13 bases; unmatched junction bases: 15. The CDR3 is made up of 17 amino acids. The CDR3 nucleotides read TGTGCCAGCAGCGTAGTGCCCGACAGGGGCCAAGGAGTGCCCCTCCACTTT. Encoded protein: CASSVVPDRGQGVPLHF. The full variable domain, rest sourced from reference TRBV9 and TRBJ1-6, is DSGVTQTPKHLITATGQRVTLRCSPRSGDLSVYWYQQSLDQGLQFLIQYYNGEERAKGNILERFSAQQFPDLHSELNLSSLELGDSALYFCASSVVPDRGQGVPLHFGNGTRLTVT.

Points on this clone: The same CDR3 arises from other DNA sequences in this sample as well. As DNA, the CDR3 is TGTGCCAGCAGTTACTCGGGAGATCAGCCCCAGCATTTT. This sequence encodes CASSYSGDQPQHF. J is TRBJ1-5 and V is TRBV6-5, with no clear D. The length of the CDR3 is 13 residues. Deletions cut 0 bases from V and 5 bases from J, with 5 bases between. CDR1 and CDR2 from the germline V gene are MNHEY and SVGAGI.

The chain has TRBV5-4 and TRBJ2-3; 8 bases are shared with TRBD2. With 0 bases clipped from V and 6 bases from J, the junction kept 6 bases outside the gene matches. CDR1 and CDR2 (germline): SGHNT, YYREEE (reference sequence). The CDR3 spans 15 residues. CDR3 loop: CASSLAGGRWDTQYF. CDR3 coding DNA: TGTGCCAGCAGCTTGGCCGGCGGGAGGTGGGATACGCAGTATTTT.

The genes are TRBV10-3 and TRBJ1-5; a possible D gene is TRBD1 (5 bases). Between the trimmed V and J ends, which lost 10 bases and 3 bases, there was a span of 19 bases. Germline V gives CDR1 ENHRY, CDR2 SYGVKD. The CDR3 is made up of 15 amino acids. CDR3 bases: TGTGCCACCCGGGGGTTAGGGAGTTCCAATCAGCCCCAGCATTTT. Translating gives CATRGLGSSNQPQHF.

J is TRBJ2-1 and V is TRBV7-3; TRBD2 matches at 10 bases. This CDR3 comprises 15 residues. CDR1 is SGHTA and CDR2 is FQGTGA in the germline V gene. With V trimmed by 5 bases and J by 2 bases, 3 bases remained unmatched. The CDR3 region has the DNA TGTGCCAGCAGCACGGGGACTAGCGCCTACAATGAGCAGTTCTTC. Protein sequence: CASSTGTSAYNEQFF.

The sample holds one count of this clone. This sequence joins TRBV18 and TRBJ1-1, with 12 bases identical to TRBD1. The CDR3 is 15 residues long. Germline-derived CDR1 and CDR2 are KGHSH and LQKENI. Trimming removed 3 bases from V and 5 bases from J; junction bases left unmatched: 4. The CDR3 loop is CASSPGQGARTEAFF. DNA for the CDR3: TGTGCCAGCTCACCGGGACAGGGGGCAAGAACTGAAGCTTTCTTT. The full variable domain, with the rest looked up from reference TRBV18 and TRBJ1-1, is NAGVMQNPRHLVRRRGQEARLRCSPMKGHSHVYWYRQLPEEGLKFMVYLQKENIIDESGMPKERFSAEFPKEGPSILRIQQVVRGDSAAYFCASSPGQGARTEAFFGQGTRLTVV.

The chain joins TRBV12-3 or TRBV12-4 to TRBJ2-3, with a tentative D call TRBD2 (6 bases). V lost 1 base and J lost 5, with 7 bases in between. CDR3 length: 13 amino acids. The CDR3 bases are TGTGCCAGCAGTTTAGGGGGGGTAGATACGCAGTATTTT. Translating it yields CASSLGGVDTQYF.

The chain recombines TRBV28 with TRBJ1-1; 8 bases align to TRBD1. Germline CDR1 MDHEN, CDR2 SYDVKM. The CDR3 is 17 residues long. The junction had 10 bases not matched to a gene; V was cut back by 4 bases and J by 0 bases. This chain's CDR3 is CASSSRQGWVVNTEAFF. In DNA form, the CDR3 reads TGTGCCAGCAGTTCGAGACAGGGGTGGGTCGTGAACACTGAAGCTTTCTTT.

The CDR3 protein is CSAPTGREQYF. CDR3 nucleotides: TGCAGTGCCCCGACAGGGAGGGAGCAGTACTTC. The chain has TRBV20-1 and TRBJ2-7, with TRBD1 as a possible D gene (7 bases). CDR1 is DFQATT, CDR2 SNEGSKA, per germline (reference sequence). With 6 bases removed from V and 7 bases from J, the gap between germline ends came to 13 bases. The CDR3 covers 11 residues.

The chain recombines TRBV15 with TRBJ2-1; possible D gene TRBD2, 6 bases. Germline V gene lookup returns CDR1 LNHNV and CDR2 YYDKDF (reference sequence). V lost 7 bases, J lost 5 bases, and 12 bases lay in between. The CDR3 is 13 amino acids. Here the CDR3 DNA reads TGTGCCACCACCCTGGCGGGAAACAATGAGCAGTTCTTC. Its protein is CATTLAGNNEQFF.